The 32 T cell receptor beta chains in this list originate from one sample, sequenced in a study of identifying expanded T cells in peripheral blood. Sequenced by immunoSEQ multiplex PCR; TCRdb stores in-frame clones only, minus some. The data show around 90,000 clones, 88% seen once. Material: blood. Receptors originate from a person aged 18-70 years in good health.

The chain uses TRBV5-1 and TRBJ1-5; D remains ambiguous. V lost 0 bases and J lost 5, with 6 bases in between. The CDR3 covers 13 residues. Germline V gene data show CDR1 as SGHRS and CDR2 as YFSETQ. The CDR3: CASSLDTYQPQHF. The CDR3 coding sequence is TGCGCCAGCAGCTTGGACACCTATCAGCCCCAGCATTTT.

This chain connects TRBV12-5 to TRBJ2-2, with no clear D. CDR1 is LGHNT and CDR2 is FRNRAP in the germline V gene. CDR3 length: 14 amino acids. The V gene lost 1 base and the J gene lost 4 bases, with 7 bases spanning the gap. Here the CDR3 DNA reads TGTGCTAGTGGTTTGGAAGGATCCACCGGGGAGCTGTTTTTT. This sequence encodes CASGLEGSTGELFF.

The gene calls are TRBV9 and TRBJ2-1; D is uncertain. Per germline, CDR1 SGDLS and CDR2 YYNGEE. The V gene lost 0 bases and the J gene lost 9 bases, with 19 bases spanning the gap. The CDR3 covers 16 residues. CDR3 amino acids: CASSVEGSTPNSEQFF. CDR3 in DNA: TGTGCCAGCAGCGTAGAGGGATCAACTCCTAACAGTGAGCAGTTCTTC.

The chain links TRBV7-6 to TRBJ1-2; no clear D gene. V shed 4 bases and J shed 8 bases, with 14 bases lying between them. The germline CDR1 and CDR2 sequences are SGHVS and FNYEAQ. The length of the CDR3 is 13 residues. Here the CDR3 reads CASSSSRGKGYTF. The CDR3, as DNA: TGTGCCAGCAGCTCTAGTCGAGGGAAGGGCTACACCTTC. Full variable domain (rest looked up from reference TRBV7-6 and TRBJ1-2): GAGVSQSPRYKVTKRGQDVALRCDPISGHVSLYWYRQALGQGPEFLTYFNYEAQQDKSGLPNDRFSAERPEGSISTLTIQRTEQRDSAMYRCASSSSRGKGYTFGSGTRLTVV.

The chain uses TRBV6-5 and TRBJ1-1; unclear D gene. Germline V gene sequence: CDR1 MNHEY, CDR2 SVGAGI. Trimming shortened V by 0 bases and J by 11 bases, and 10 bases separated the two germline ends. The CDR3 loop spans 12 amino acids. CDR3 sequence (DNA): TGTGCCAGCAGTTACTCGAACAATCGTGCTTTCTTT. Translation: CASSYSNNRAFF.

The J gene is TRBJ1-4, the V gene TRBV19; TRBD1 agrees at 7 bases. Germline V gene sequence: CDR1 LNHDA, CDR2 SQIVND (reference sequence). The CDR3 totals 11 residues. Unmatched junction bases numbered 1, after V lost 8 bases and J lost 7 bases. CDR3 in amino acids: CASGTAEKLFF. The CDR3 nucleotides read TGTGCCAGTGGGACAGCTGAAAAACTGTTTTTT. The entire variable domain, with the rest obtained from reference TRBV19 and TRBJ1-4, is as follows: DGGITQSPKYLFRKEGQNVTLSCEQNLNHDAMYWYRQDPGQGLRLIYYSQIVNDFQKGDIAEGYSVSREKKESFPLTVTSAQKNPTAFYLCASGTAEKLFFGSGTQLSVL.

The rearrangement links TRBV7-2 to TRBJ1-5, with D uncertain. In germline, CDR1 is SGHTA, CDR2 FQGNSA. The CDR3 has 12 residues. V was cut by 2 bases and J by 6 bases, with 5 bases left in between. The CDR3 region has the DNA TGTGCCAGCAGCTTACGCACTCAGCCCCAGCATTTT. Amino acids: CASSLRTQPQHF. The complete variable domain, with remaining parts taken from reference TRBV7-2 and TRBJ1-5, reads GAGVSQSPSNKVTEKGKDVELRCDPISGHTALYWYRQSLGQGLEFLIYFQGNSAPDKSGLPSDRFSAERTGGSVSTLTIQRTQQEDSAVYLCASSLRTQPQHFGDGTRLSIL.

This CDR3 is CASSQESGTDTQYF. The CDR3 region has the DNA TGTGCCAGCAGCCAGGAGTCGGGCACAGATACGCAGTATTTT. V and J are TRBV14 and TRBJ2-3; D gene uncertain. The CDR3 contains 14 residues. Trimming took 3 bases from V and 1 from J, leaving 8 bases between them. The germline V gene has CDR1 SGHDN and CDR2 FVKESK.

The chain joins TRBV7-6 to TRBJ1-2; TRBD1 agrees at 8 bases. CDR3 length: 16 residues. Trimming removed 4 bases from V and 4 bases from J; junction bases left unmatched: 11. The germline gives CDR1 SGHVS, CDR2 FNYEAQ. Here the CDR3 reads CASSWAGGDPRYGYTF. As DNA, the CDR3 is TGTGCCAGCAGCTGGGCAGGGGGCGATCCCCGCTATGGCTACACCTTC.

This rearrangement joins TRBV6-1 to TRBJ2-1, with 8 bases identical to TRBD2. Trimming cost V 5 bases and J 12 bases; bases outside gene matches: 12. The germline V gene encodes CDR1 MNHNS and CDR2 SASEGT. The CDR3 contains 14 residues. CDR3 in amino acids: CASSPSGSPHRQFF. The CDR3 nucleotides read TGTGCCAGCAGTCCTAGCGGGTCGCCCCATAGGCAGTTCTTC.

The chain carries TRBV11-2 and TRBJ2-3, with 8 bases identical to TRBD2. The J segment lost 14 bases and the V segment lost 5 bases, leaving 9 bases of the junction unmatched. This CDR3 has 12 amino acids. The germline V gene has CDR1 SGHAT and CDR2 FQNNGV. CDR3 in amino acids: CASSLRDRGGYF. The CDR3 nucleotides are TGTGCCAGCAGCCTTAGGGACCGGGGGGGGTATTTT.

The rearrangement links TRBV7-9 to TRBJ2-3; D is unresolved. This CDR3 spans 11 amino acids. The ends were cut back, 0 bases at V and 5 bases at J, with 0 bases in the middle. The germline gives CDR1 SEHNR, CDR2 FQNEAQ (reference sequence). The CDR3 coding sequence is TGTGCCAGCAGCTTAGCAGATACGCAGTATTTT. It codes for CASSLADTQYF.

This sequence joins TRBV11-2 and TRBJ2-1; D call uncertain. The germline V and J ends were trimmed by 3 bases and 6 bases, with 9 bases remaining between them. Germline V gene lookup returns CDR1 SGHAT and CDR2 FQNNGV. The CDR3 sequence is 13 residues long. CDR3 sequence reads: CASSFSGFNEQFF. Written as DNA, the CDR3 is TGTGCCAGCAGCTTTAGTGGTTTCAATGAGCAGTTCTTC. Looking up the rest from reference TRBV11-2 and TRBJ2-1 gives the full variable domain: EAGVAQSPRYKIIEKRQSVAFWCNPISGHATLYWYQQILGQGPKLLIQFQNNGVVDDSQLPKDRFSAERLKGVDSTLKIQPAKLEDSAVYLCASSFSGFNEQFFGPGTRLTVL.

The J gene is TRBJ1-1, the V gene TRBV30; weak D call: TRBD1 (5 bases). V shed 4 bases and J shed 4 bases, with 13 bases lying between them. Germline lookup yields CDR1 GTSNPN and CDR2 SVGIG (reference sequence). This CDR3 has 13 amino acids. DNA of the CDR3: TGTGCCTGGATATCGGGGGGAAGCACTGAAGCTTTCTTT. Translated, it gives CAWISGGSTEAFF.

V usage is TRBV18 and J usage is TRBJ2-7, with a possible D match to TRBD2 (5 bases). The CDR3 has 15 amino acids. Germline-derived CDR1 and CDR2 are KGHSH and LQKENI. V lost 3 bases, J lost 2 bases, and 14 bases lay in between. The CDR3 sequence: CASSPSGNPPYEQYF. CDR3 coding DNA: TGTGCCAGCTCACCGTCGGGGAATCCTCCCTACGAGCAGTACTTC.

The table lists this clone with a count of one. For the CDR3, the DNA is TGTGCCAGCGGGAAGGGTAACACAGATACGCAGTATTTT. It yields the protein CASGKGNTDTQYF. The J gene is TRBJ2-3, the V gene TRBV2, with no clear D. V shed 8 bases and J shed 2 bases, with 11 bases lying between them. Germline V gene data show CDR1 as SNHLY and CDR2 as FYNNEI. The CDR3 is 13 residues long.

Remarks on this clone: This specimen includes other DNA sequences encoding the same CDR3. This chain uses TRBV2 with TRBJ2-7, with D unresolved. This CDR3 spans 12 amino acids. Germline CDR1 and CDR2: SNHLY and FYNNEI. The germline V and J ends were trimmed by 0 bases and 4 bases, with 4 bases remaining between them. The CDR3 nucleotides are TGTGCCAGCAGTGAAGCCGGGTACGAGCAGTACTTC. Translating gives CASSEAGYEQYF. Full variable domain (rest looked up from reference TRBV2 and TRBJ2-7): EPEVTQTPSHQVTQMGQEVILRCVPISNHLYFYWYRQILGQKVEFLVSFYNNEISEKSEIFDDQFSVERPDGSNFTLKIRSTKLEDSAMYFCASSEAGYEQYFGPGTRLTVT.

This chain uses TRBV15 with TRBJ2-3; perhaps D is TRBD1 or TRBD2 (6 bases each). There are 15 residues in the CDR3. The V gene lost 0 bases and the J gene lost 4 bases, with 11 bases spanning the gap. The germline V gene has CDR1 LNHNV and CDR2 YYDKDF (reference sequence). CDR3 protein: CATSRDRGVADTQYF. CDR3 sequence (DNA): TGTGCCACCAGCAGAGATAGGGGGGTAGCAGATACGCAGTATTTT. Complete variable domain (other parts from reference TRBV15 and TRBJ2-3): DAMVIQNPRYQVTQFGKPVTLSCSQTLNHNVMYWYQQKSSQAPKLLFHYYDKDFNNEADTPDNFQSRRPNTSFCFLDIRSPGLGDTAMYLCATSRDRGVADTQYFGPGTRLTVL.

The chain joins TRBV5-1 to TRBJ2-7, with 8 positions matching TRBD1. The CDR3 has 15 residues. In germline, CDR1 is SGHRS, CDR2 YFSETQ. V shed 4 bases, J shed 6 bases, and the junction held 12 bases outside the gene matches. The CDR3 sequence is CASSADPGGEGEQYF. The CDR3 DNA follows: TGCGCCAGCAGCGCGGACCCAGGGGGCGAGGGCGAGCAGTACTTC.

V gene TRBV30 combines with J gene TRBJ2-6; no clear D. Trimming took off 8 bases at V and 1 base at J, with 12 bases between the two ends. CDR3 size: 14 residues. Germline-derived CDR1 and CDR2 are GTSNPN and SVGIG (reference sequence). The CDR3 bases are TGTGCCGGCAAGGTCCCATCTGGGGCCAACGTCCTGACTTTC. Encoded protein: CAGKVPSGANVLTF.

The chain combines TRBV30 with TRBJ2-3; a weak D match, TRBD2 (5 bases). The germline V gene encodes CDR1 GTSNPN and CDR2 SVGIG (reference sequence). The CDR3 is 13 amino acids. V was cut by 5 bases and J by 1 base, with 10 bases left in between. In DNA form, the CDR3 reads TGTGCCTGGGGGTGGGAGCGCACAGATACGCAGTATTTT. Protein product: CAWGWERTDTQYF.

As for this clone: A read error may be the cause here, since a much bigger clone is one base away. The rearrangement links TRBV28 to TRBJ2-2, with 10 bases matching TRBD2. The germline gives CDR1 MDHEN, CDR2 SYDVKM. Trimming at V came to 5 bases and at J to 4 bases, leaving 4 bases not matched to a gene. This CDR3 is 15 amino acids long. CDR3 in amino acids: CASSDSSGSTGELFF. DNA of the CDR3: TGTGCCAGCAGTGACTCTAGCGGGAGCACCGGGGAGCTGTTTTTT. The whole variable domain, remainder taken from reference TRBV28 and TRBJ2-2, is DVKVTQSSRYLVKRTGEKVFLECVQDMDHENMFWYRQDPGLGLRLIYFSYDVKMKEKGDIPEGYSVSREKKERFSLILESASTNQTSMYLCASSDSSGSTGELFFGEGSRLTVL.

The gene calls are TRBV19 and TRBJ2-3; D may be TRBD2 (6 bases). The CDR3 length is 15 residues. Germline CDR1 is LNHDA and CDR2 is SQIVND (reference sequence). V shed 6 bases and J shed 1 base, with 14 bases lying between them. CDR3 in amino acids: CASSLGRGGTDTQYF. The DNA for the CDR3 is TGTGCCAGTAGCCTCGGGCGGGGTGGCACAGATACGCAGTATTTT.

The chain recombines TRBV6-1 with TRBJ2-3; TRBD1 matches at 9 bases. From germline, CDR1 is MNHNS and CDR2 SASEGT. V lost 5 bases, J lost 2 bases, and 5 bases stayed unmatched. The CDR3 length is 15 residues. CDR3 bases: TGTGCCAGCAGTCCGGACAGGGGCGCCACAGATACGCAGTATTTT. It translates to CASSPDRGATDTQYF.

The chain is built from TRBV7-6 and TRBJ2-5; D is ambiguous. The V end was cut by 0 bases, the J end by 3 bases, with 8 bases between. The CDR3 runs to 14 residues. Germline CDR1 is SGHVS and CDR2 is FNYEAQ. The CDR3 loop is CASSLAPNEETQYF. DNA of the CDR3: TGTGCCAGCAGCTTAGCCCCAAATGAAGAGACCCAGTACTTC.

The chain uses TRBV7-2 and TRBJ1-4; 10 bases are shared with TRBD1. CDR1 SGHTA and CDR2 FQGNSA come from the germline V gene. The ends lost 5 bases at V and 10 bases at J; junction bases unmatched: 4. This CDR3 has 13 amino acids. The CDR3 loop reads CASSPWDRGKLFF. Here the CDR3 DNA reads TGTGCCAGCAGCCCTTGGGACAGGGGAAAACTGTTTTTT. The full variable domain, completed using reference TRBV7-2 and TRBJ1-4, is GAGVSQSPSNKVTEKGKDVELRCDPISGHTALYWYRQSLGQGLEFLIYFQGNSAPDKSGLPSDRFSAERTGGSVSTLTIQRTQQEDSAVYLCASSPWDRGKLFFGSGTQLSVL.

The CDR3 spells CASSLRASGGPSYNEQFF. For the CDR3, the DNA is TGTGCCAGCAGTTTACGGGCTAGCGGGGGGCCCTCCTACAATGAGCAGTTCTTC. This sequence joins TRBV27 and TRBJ2-1, with TRBD2 matching 11 bases. Per germline, CDR1 MNHEY and CDR2 SMNVEV (reference sequence). V dropped 2 bases and J dropped 0; count of bases not matched to a gene: 6. The CDR3 runs to 18 residues.

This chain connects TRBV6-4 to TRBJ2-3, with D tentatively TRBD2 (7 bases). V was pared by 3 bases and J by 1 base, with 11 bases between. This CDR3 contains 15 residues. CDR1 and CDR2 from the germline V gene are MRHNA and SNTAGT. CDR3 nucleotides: TGTGCCAGCAGTGAAGGGGGGGGAGGCACAGATACGCAGTATTTT. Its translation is CASSEGGGGTDTQYF.

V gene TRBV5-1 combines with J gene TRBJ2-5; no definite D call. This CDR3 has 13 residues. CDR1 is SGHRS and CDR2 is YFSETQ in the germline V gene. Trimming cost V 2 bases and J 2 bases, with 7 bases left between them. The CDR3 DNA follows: TGCGCCAGCAGCTTCTCCCAGCAAGAGACCCAGTACTTC. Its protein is CASSFSQQETQYF.

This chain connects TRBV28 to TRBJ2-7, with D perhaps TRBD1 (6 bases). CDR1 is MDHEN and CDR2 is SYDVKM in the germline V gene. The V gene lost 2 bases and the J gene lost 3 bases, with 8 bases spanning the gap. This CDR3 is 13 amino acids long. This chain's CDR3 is CASSLETGYEQYF. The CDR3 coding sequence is TGTGCCAGCAGTTTAGAGACAGGCTACGAGCAGTACTTC. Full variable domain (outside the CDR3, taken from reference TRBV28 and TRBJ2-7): DVKVTQSSRYLVKRTGEKVFLECVQDMDHENMFWYRQDPGLGLRLIYFSYDVKMKEKGDIPEGYSVSREKKERFSLILESASTNQTSMYLCASSLETGYEQYFGPGTRLTVT.

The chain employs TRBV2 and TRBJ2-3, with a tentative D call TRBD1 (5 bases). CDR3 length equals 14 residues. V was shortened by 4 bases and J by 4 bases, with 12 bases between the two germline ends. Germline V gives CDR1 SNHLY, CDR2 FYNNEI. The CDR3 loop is CASSADSGADTQYF. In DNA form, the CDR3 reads TGTGCCAGCAGTGCCGACAGTGGTGCAGATACGCAGTATTTT.

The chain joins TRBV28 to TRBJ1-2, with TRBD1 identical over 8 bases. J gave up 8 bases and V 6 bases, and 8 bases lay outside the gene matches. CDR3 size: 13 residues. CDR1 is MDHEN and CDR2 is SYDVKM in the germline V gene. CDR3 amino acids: CASRETGAGGYTF. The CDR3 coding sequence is TGTGCCAGCAGGGAGACAGGGGCCGGGGGCTACACCTTC.